Included here is one TCR beta chain sequence, with context. Its recognized antigen is unknown. Base-call qualities are not available, and no considerably larger clone is one nucleotide away. Thymus tissue was obtained as surgical resects removed during corrective cardiac surgery. Immunologically healthy infants undergoing open corrective cardiac surgery for congenital heart defects in Finland were used as donors. Thymocytes were freed from the tissue by mechanical means and kept at -70 degrees C as pellets of roughly 8.5-31 million cells. A QIAsymphony instrument was used to extract genomic DNA from frozen cell pellets. V trim: 5 bases; J trim: 2 bases; unmatched bases: 12. The germline V gene sets CDR1 to MDHEN and CDR2 to SYDVKM. Its CDR3 holds 17 amino acids, cysteine through phenylalanine. Only the CDR3 DNA is retained, 51 bases long and in frame from the first base. The data derive from a study of human thymus T cells (TCRdb year 2020). Notes on the research overall: The study used 7 to 9 infant thymus samples plus four related peripheral blood samples to characterize TCR alpha and beta repertoires. The cohort included six male and two female infants, with donor ages spanning 7 to 244 days. The paper as a whole reports these results and caveats: Highly overlapping thymic TCR repertoires among unrelated individuals were reported in the related research. Biased V and J gene segment usage appeared to be present in both thymic and peripheral blood repertoires. On average, thymus samples gave about 750,000 unique TCRB clonotypes, whereas blood samples gave roughly 86,000.

Using the immunoSEQ multiplex PCR assay, the TCRB and TCRAD loci were amplified from a standardized quantity of quality-controlled genomic DNA. The amplicons covered the V(D)J region and were long enough to include the CDR3 and to identify the V and J genes. Through the commercial immunoSEQ service, the amplicons were sequenced on an Illumina platform. The authors' pipeline ran thus. Primer bias and sequencing errors were corrected using previously described methods, and TCRAD and TCRB definitions followed the IMGT database. The repertoires were analysed using immunoSEQ Analyzer 3.0 and VDJTools for basic statistics, V/J segment usage, diversity estimates, rarefaction and pairwise overlap. Diversity was estimated using the Chao1, ChaoE, Efron-Thisted, Shannon and inverse Simpson indices, and was also estimated on datasets down-sampled to the size of the smallest sample. Repertoire overlap was assessed by strict matching of CDR3 nucleotide sequence, V gene and J gene, and clustering was done by Jaccard-based multidimensional scaling. Entries here come from immuneACCESS through TCRdb and include only in-frame sequences with V and J called. Some clones fail to appear in such tables; in the studies checked, an unresolved V gene covers under half of the shortfall, and the cause of the remainder is unknown. V and J calls and clone size come straight from that table; D and trimming were deduced from the DNA. In all, the sample holds some 120,000 clones, and just under 95% of those were seen once. Of the sample, 0.02% to 0.025% is held by the ten largest clones.

Rearrangement joined TRBV28 to TRBJ2-3, with 8 central nucleotides matching TRBD1. The sample consisted of thymus tissue. The clonotype comes from a boy younger than two with a congenital heart defect but otherwise immunologically healthy. The CDR3 protein sequence reads: CASSPRTGQALTDTQYF. The DNA sequence follows: TGTGCCAGCAGTCCCCGGACAGGGCAGGCCCTCACAGATACGCAGTATTTT.